This TCR beta chain was documented in a study of tumor-infiltrating lymphocytes in primary liver carcinoma. At the level of the study: Participating patients were men and women between 30 and 69 years old. Stage T1-T3 N0M0 tumors measured about 4.2 to 11 cm at most. Study outcomes and limitations: The study found a significantly higher top-250-clone fraction in tumors than in blood (p = 0.039).

Synthesis of TCR beta cDNA was carried out from 450 to 650 ng total RNA with a constant-region primer. Three nested multiplex PCR rounds, a slightly modified ARM-PCR, produced the libraries for TCR beta. Rounds one and two of PCR, each of 10 cycles, were primed with TRBV1-TRBV30 forward primers and a C-beta reverse primer. TCRdb fed the multiplex PCR reads into MiXCR, producing one record per CDR3 protein. Of under 50,000 distinct CDR3 sequences in the sample, 70% to 85% were seen once. Taking about 17-31 mg of unsorted bulk tissue, the authors co-extracted RNA and DNA. The study sampled five separate regions from each tumor. As to this clonotype: Its antigen is not known. Germline is not matched at one junction end, which may reflect a read error.

The CDR3 runs 16 residues. Germline CDR1 DFQATT, CDR2 SNEGSKA (reference sequence). The sample comprised liver tumor tissue from sampling region 5. This sample's subset: tumor region T5, tumor centre. The origin of this receptor is a man aged 40-49 years with primary liver carcinoma and hepatitis B virus infection. The chain carries TRBV20-1 and TRBJ1-5, with unresolved D. CDR3 region: CSTRPVVEPTREPQHF. CDR3 nucleotide sequence: TGCAGTACTAGACCCGTGGTGGAACCGACGAGAGAGCCCCAGCATTTT.